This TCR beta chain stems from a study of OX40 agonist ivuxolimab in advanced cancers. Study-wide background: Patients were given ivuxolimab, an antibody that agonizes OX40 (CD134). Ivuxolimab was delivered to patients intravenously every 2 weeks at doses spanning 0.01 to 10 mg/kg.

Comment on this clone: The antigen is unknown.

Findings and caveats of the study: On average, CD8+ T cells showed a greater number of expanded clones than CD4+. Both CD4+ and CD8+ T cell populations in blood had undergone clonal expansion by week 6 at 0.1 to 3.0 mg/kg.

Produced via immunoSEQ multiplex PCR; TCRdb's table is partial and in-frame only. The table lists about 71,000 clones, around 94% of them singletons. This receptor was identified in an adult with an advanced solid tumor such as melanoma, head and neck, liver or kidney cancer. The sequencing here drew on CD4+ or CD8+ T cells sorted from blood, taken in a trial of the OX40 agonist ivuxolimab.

CDR3 bases: TGCAGCGTCGCCGGGACAGGGGAGGGGAATGAAAAACTGTTTTTT. Residues: CSVAGTGEGNEKLFF. The chain uses TRBV29-1 and TRBJ1-4; 10 positions agree with TRBD1. The CDR3 sequence is 15 residues long. J lost 5 bases, V lost 6 bases, and 9 bases had no gene match. CDR1 is SQVTM, CDR2 ANQGSEA, per germline.